The 4 T cell receptor beta chains given below trace back to one sample, sequenced in a study of T cells in Graves' hyperthyroidism and ophthalmopathy. The source material, RNA transcripts, was used to amplify TCR beta CDR3 regions. A set of HTBI primers served as the primers for a first-round RT-PCR of the TCR CDR3. TCRdb used MiXCR to reprocess the multiplex PCR reads, holding one entry per CDR3 protein. The sample contains 530,000 or so distinct CDR3 sequences, 40% to 55% of which appear only once. The specimen sequenced was peripheral blood or thyroid tissue (not recorded which). Source of these receptors: a woman aged 18-29 years with Graves' hyperthyroidism.

This clonotype turned up a few times. The chain recombines TRBV7-6 with TRBJ1-2; D perhaps matches TRBD1 (6 bases). Germline V gives CDR1 SGHVS, CDR2 FNYEAQ. V lost 10 bases and J lost 0, with 12 bases in between. This CDR3 has 13 amino acids. The CDR3 spells CATGTLANYGYTF. As DNA, the CDR3 is TGTGCCACCGGGACACTCGCTAACTATGGCTACACCTTC.

The table lists this clonotype with many counts. The chain is built from TRBV7-9 and TRBJ2-6; 10 bases agree with TRBD1. The J segment lost 0 bases and the V segment lost 6 bases, leaving 8 bases of the junction unmatched. CDR1 SEHNR and CDR2 FQNEAQ come from the germline V gene (reference sequence). CDR3 length equals 18 residues. This chain's CDR3 is CASSSRTGGVSGANVLTF. For the CDR3, the DNA is TGTGCCAGCAGTTCAAGGACAGGGGGGGTCTCTGGGGCCAACGTCCTGACTTTC.

The sample holds many counts of this clonotype. This chain connects TRBV11-2 to TRBJ2-7; D might be TRBD2 (6 bases). V was cut by 5 bases and J by 0 bases, with 17 bases left in between. The germline CDR1 and CDR2 sequences are SGHAT and FQNNGV. The CDR3 is 16 residues long. The DNA for the CDR3 is TGTGCCAGCAGCGCCCAACTAGCACAAAGCTCCTACGAGCAGTACTTC. This gives the protein CASSAQLAQSSYEQYF. The whole variable domain, remainder taken from reference TRBV11-2 and TRBJ2-7, is EAGVAQSPRYKIIEKRQSVAFWCNPISGHATLYWYQQILGQGPKLLIQFQNNGVVDDSQLPKDRFSAERLKGVDSTLKIQPAKLEDSAVYLCASSAQLAQSSYEQYFGPGTRLTVT.

The chain uses TRBV7-9 and TRBJ2-7, with 8 bases identical to TRBD2. The assigned J gene may be wrong: the sequence end matches TRBJ2-1 better. The germline gives CDR1 SEHNR, CDR2 FQNEAQ (reference sequence). The CDR3 spans 12 residues. CDR3 in DNA: TGTGCCAGCCAAGCGGGAGCCAATGAGCAGTTCTTC. Translated, it gives CASQAGANEQFF.